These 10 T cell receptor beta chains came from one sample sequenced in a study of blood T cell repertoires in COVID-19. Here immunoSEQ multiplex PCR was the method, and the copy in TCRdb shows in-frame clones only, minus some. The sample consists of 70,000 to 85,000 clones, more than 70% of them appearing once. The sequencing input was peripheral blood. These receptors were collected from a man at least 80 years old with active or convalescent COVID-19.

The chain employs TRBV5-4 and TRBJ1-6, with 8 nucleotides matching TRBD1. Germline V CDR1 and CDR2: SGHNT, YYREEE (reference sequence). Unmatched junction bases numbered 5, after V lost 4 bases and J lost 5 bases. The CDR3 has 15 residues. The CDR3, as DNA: TGTGCCAGCAGCGCGGGACAGGCTCATAATTCACCCCTCCACTTT. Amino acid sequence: CASSAGQAHNSPLHF.

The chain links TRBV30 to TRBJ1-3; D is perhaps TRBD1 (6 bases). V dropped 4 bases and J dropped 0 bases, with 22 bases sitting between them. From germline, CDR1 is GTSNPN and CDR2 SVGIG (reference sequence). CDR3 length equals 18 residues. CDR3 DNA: TGTGCCTGGAAAAAAGACCGGGACACCCGGAGCTCTGGAAACACCATATATTTT. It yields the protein CAWKKDRDTRSSGNTIYF.

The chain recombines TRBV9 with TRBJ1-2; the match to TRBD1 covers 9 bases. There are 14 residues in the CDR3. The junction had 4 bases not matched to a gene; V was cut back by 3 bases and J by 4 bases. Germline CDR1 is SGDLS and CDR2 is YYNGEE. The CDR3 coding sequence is TGTGCCAGCAGCGCGGGACAGGGTCCCTATGGCTACACCTTC. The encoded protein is CASSAGQGPYGYTF.

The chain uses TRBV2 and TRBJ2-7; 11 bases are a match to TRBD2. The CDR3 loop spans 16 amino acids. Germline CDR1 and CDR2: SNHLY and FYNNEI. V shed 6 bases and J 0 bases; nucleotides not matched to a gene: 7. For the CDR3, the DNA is TGTGCCAGCAGGGGAATTAGCGGGAGGGTCTCCTACGAGCAGTACTTC. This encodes CASRGISGRVSYEQYF.

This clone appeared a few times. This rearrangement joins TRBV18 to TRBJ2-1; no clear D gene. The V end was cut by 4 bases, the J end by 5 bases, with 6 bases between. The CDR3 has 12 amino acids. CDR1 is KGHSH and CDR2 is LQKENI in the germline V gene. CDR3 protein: CASSLVNNEQFF. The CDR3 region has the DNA TGTGCCAGCTCACTAGTAAACAATGAGCAGTTCTTC.

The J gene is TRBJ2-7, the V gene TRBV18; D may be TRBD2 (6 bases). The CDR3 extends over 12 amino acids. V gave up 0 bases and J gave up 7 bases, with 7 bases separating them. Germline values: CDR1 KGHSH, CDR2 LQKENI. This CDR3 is CASSPPAGEQYF. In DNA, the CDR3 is TGTGCCAGCTCACCACCGGCGGGAGAGCAGTACTTC.

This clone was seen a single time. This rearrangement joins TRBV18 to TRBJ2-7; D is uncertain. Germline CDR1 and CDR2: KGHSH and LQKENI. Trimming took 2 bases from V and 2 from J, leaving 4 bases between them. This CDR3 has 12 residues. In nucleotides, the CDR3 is TGTGCCAGCTCACCATCTACCTACGAGCAGTACTTC. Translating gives CASSPSTYEQYF.

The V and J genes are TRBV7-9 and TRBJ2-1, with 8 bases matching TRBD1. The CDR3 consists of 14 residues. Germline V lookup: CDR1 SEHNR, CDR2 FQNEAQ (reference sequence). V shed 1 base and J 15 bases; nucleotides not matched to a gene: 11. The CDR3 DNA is TGTGCCAGCAGCTTAGACAACGGACAGGGCCCATCGTTCTTC. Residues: CASSLDNGQGPSFF.

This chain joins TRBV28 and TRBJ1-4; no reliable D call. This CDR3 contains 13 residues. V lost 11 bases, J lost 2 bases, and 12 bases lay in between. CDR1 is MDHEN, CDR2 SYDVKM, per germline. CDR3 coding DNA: TGTGCCCACCGGGGAGATACTAATGAAAAACTGTTTTTT. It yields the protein CAHRGDTNEKLFF.

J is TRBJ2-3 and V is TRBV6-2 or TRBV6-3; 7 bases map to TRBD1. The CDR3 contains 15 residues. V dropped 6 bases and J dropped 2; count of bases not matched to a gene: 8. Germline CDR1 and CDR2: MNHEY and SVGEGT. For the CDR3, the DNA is TGTGCCAGCAGCCCCGACAGGGCCGCCACAGATACGCAGTATTTT. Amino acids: CASSPDRAATDTQYF.